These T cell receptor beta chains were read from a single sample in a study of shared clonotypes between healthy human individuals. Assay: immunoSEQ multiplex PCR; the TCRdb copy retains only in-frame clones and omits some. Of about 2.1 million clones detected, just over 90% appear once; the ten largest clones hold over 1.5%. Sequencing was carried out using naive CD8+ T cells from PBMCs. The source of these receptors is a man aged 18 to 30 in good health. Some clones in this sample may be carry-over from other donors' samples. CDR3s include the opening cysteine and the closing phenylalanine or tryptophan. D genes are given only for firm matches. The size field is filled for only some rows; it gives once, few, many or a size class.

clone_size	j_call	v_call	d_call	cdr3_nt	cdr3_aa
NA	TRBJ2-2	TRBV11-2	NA	TGTGCCAGCAGCTTAGATGGAGGACTACACCTCACCGGGGAGCTGTTTTTT	CASSLDGGLHLTGELFF
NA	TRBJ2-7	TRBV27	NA	TGTGCCAGCAGTTTTTTTGGGGGTCCCTACGAGCAGTACTTC	CASSFFGGPYEQYF
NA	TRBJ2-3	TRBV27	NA	TGTGCCAGCATGTTCAGTGGGCCCAGCACAGATACGCAGTATTTT	CASMFSGPSTDTQYF
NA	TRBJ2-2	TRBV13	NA	TGTGCCAGCATTATCAGGGGCACCGGGGAGCTGTTTTTT	CASIIRGTGELFF
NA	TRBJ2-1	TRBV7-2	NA	TGTGCCAGCAGCTCCAGAAGTGGTGCGCAGTTCTTC	CASSSRSGAQFF
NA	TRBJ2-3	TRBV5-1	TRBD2	TGCGCCAGCAGCCCGGAGGTCGAGGCGACTAGCGGGTATACAGATACGCAGTATTTT	CASSPEVEATSGYTDTQYF
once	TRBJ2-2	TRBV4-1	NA	TGCGCCAGCAGCCAAGATTCATGGGGCAGGGCCGGGGAGCTGTTTTTT	CASSQDSWGRAGELFF
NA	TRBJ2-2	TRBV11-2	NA	TGTGCCAGCACCCTAGGGAGGGAGCTGTTTTTT	CASTLGRELFF
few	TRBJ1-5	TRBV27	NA	TGTGCCAGCAGTTTGACGGGTCAGCCCCAGCATTTT	CASSLTGQPQHF
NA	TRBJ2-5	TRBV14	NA	TGTGCCAGCAGCCCAGTTATGGGACGGGGCCGCCGGGAGACCCAGTACTTC	CASSPVMGRGRRETQYF
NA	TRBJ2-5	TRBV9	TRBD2	TGTGCCAGCAGCGTAGGAGCGGGAGGGCCAGAGACCCAGTACTTC	CASSVGAGGPETQYF
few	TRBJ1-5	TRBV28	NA	TGTGCCAGCAGAAACGACAGATATAGCAATCAGCCCCAGCATTTT	CASRNDRYSNQPQHF
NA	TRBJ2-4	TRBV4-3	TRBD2	TGCGCCAGCAGCCAAGAAGAACTAGCGGGAGAGGCCAAAAACATTCAGTACTTC	CASSQEELAGEAKNIQYF
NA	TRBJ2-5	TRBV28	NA	TGTGCCACGGGCGGGCAAGAGACCCAGTACTTC	CATGGQETQYF
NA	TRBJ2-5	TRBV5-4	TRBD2	TGTGCCAGCAGCAGCGGGACTAGCGGGATTGAGCAGTACTTC	CASSSGTSGIEQYF
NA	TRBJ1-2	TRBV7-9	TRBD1	TGTGCCAGCAGCCAGCAAGGGGGCAGCCTCTATGGCTACACCTTC	CASSQQGGSLYGYTF
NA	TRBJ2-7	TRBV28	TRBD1	TGTGCCAGCAGTTTGACAGGGTCCCTTGGGTACGAGCAGTACTTC	CASSLTGSLGYEQYF
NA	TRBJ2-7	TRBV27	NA	TGTGCCAGCAGTTATCGGGTGGGCAACGAGCAGTACTTC	CASSYRVGNEQYF
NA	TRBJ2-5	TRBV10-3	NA	TGTGCCATCAGTGAGCGAGCGGCGAAAGAGACCCAGTACTTC	CAISERAAKETQYF
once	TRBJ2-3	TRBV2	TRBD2	TGTGCCAGCAGGGAAAGCGGGAGGGTCCCAGATACGCAGTATTTT	CASRESGRVPDTQYF
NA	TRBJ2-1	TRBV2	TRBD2	TGTGCCAGCAGATTTATAGCGGGAGGGGTGTACAATGAGCAGTTCTTC	CASRFIAGGVYNEQFF
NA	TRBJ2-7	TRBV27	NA	TGTGCCAGCAGACGGCAGTACTTC	CASRRQYF
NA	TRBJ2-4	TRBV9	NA	TGTGCCAGCAGCGTAGGCGAGGGGGCCAAAAACATTCAGTACTTC	CASSVGEGAKNIQYF
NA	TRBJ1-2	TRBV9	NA	TGTGCCAGCAGCGTAGGGACTGGGAATGGCTACACCTTC	CASSVGTGNGYTF
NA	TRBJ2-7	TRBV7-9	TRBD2	TGTGCCAGCAGCTCCCCAATCTTAGCGGGAGACTCCTACGAGCAGTACTTC	CASSSPILAGDSYEQYF
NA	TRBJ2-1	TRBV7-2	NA	TGTGCCAGCAGCATGCGGGACCCCAATGAGCAGTTCTTC	CASSMRDPNEQFF